This TCR beta chain was found in a study of response to subunit inactivated influenza vaccine (dated by TCRdb to 2017 to 2018). About the study as a whole: Deep quantitative profiling of the T cell receptor repertoire was used in the study to follow responses to a trivalent subunit inactivated influenza vaccine.

Receptor amplification or capture employed RT-PCR. The sequencing machine was an Illumina HiSeq 2500. TCRdb took the public reads, trimmed them with fastp at Q25, ran MiXCR for clone calling and kept in-frame beta chains. CDR3 protein sequences are deduplicated, and each keeps its most common genes and DNA. This sample comprises around 580,000 distinct CDR3 sequences, roughly 15% of them detected only once. The leading ten clones occupy roughly 10% of the sample. The sample holds a few counts of this clonotype. It lacks a known antigen. The record has no base qualities; no much larger clone is one base away. Germline trimming amounts to 1 base on V and 6 bases on J, with 6 as the count of junction bases outside the gene matches. Reading from cysteine to phenylalanine, the CDR3 counts 15 amino acids. The read is trimmed to its CDR3 DNA, 45 bases read in frame from base 1. The germline V gene yields SGHVS for CDR1 and FNYEAQ for CDR2.

Here is what the overall study found, with its caveats: According to the authors, only a limited number of new T cells may be recruited by each seasonal influenza vaccination.

The chain is assembled from TRBV7-6 and TRBJ2-1; the junction holds 7 bases that match TRBD2. The TCR originated in a man aged 50-60 years who received an inactivated influenza vaccine. Donor details come from another sample of the same person, matched by shared clones. The sequencing here drew on PBMCs from blood, taken approximately 13 days after vaccination. The CDR3 corresponds to CASSLGAGVFNEQFF. The nucleotides read TGTGCCAGCAGCTTAGGCGCGGGAGTCTTCAATGAGCAGTTCTTC.